This entry lists 19 T cell receptor beta chains sequenced from one sample in a study of cytomegalovirus exposure and HLA in healthy donors. Amplification used 60 Vbeta primers and 13 Jbeta primers. Measured with immunoSEQ multiplex PCR; TCRdb has only the in-frame clones, and not every one. The sample consists of approximately 180,000 clones, 75% to 85% of them appearing once. The sequenced material came from PBMCs. These TCRs come from a young woman in good health and CMV-seronegative.

The genes are TRBV5-1 and TRBJ1-1; 8 bases line up with TRBD1. The CDR3 covers 15 residues. Germline lookup yields CDR1 SGHRS and CDR2 YFSETQ. V lost 4 bases to trimming and J lost 4 bases; unmatched junction nucleotides: 9. CDR3 nucleotide sequence: TGCGCCAGCAGCCCCTTTGACAGGGGTGGCACTGAAGCTTTCTTT. This encodes CASSPFDRGGTEAFF.

The chain recombines TRBV19 with TRBJ2-5, with TRBD2 matching 8 bases. The assigned J gene may be wrong: the sequence end matches TRBJ2-7 better. The CDR3 has 15 amino acids. Germline CDR1 reads LNHDA; CDR2 reads SQIVND (reference sequence). The CDR3 DNA reads as TGTGCCAGTAGGATGCACGGGGGGGGCTCCTACGAGCAGTACTTC. Amino acid sequence: CASRMHGGGSYEQYF.

CDR3 in amino acids: CASSFQAGGYTGELFF. The CDR3 DNA is TGTGCCAGCAGCTTTCAAGCGGGGGGATACACCGGGGAGCTGTTTTTT. The V call is TRBV7-9, the J call TRBJ2-2; 9 nucleotides agree with TRBD2. The trim removed 3 bases at V and 3 bases at J, leaving 5 bases unmatched. The CDR3 spans 16 residues. The germline CDR1 and CDR2 sequences are SEHNR and FQNEAQ (reference sequence). Complete variable domain (other parts from reference TRBV7-9 and TRBJ2-2): DTGVSQNPRHKITKRGQNVTFRCDPISEHNRLYWYRQTLGQGPEFLTYFQNEAQLEKSRLLSDRFSAERPKGSFSTLEIQRTEQGDSAMYLCASSFQAGGYTGELFFGEGSRLTVL.

V and J are TRBV15 and TRBJ2-1, with 11 bases that match TRBD2. V was pared by 1 base and J by 12 bases, with 5 bases of the junction left unmatched. There are 14 residues in the CDR3. Germline lookup yields CDR1 LNHNV and CDR2 YYDKDF (reference sequence). The CDR3: CATSRGLAGFVQFF. Written as DNA, the CDR3 is TGTGCCACCAGCAGAGGACTAGCGGGATTCGTGCAGTTCTTC.

The J gene is TRBJ2-5, the V gene TRBV7-9, with 7 bases that match TRBD1. Trimming at V came to 5 bases and at J to 0 bases, leaving 6 bases not matched to a gene. Germline loops: CDR1 SEHNR, CDR2 FQNEAQ (reference sequence). The CDR3 length is 15 residues. CDR3 DNA sequence: TGTGCCAGCAGCCGGACAGGAAGTTACCAAGAGACCCAGTACTTC. It translates to CASSRTGSYQETQYF.

The chain is built from TRBV14 and TRBJ2-7, with 10 bases identical to TRBD2. Per germline, CDR1 SGHDN and CDR2 FVKESK. This CDR3 spans 16 amino acids. V shed 2 bases and J 2 bases; nucleotides not matched to a gene: 6. CDR3 sequence: CASSQSSGSWTYEQYF. The CDR3 nucleotides read TGTGCCAGCAGCCAATCTAGCGGGAGTTGGACCTACGAGCAGTACTTC.

This chain joins TRBV18 and TRBJ1-3; D unclear. V was shortened by 5 bases and J by 0 bases, with 11 bases between the two germline ends. Germline CDR1 reads KGHSH; CDR2 reads LQKENI. CDR3 length: 15 residues. CDR3 residues: CASSGRLISGNTIYF. CDR3 coding DNA: TGTGCCAGCTCAGGACGACTAATCTCTGGAAACACCATATATTTT.

The rearrangement links TRBV15 to TRBJ2-1; 9 bases align to TRBD1. The CDR3 runs to 16 residues. The germline CDR1 and CDR2 sequences are LNHNV and YYDKDF (reference sequence). J was trimmed by 8 bases and V by 11 bases; bases with no gene match: 19. The CDR3 loop reads CAPKGTGTGWYDEQFF. As DNA, the CDR3 is TGTGCCCCGAAGGGGACCGGGACAGGGTGGTACGATGAGCAGTTCTTC.

The chain links TRBV28 to TRBJ1-1; no firm D call. Looked up from germline, CDR1 is MDHEN and CDR2 is SYDVKM. CDR3 length equals 13 residues. V was cut by 5 bases and J by 3 bases, with 10 bases left in between. The CDR3 spells CASSEAPDTEAFF. CDR3 sequence (DNA): TGTGCCAGCAGTGAAGCACCGGACACTGAAGCTTTCTTT.

The chain recombines TRBV2 with TRBJ1-1; TRBD1 is a possible D gene (6 bases). This CDR3 has 14 residues. CDR1 and CDR2 (germline): SNHLY, FYNNEI. V lost 8 bases to trimming and J lost 1 base, with 14 bases between them. The CDR3 here is CASDKTGQNTEAFF. The CDR3 DNA is TGTGCCAGCGACAAGACAGGTCAGAACACTGAAGCTTTCTTT.

This CDR3 is CASSFGPLPLNTEAFF. CDR3 DNA sequence: TGTGCCAGCAGCTTTGGGCCTCTCCCGTTGAACACTGAAGCTTTCTTT. The rearrangement joins TRBV5-6 to TRBJ1-1; D is uncertain. This CDR3 is built from 16 residues. Trimming pared 2 bases from V and 0 bases from J, leaving 14 bases between. CDR1 is SGHDT and CDR2 is YYEEEE in the germline V gene.

This chain connects TRBV30 to TRBJ2-5; D is perhaps TRBD1 (5 bases). The germline CDR1 and CDR2 sequences are GTSNPN and SVGIG (reference sequence). V lost 3 bases, J lost 4 bases, and 12 bases lay in between. This CDR3 comprises 13 residues. The chain's CDR3 is CAWRWAGSETQYF. DNA for the CDR3: TGTGCCTGGAGATGGGCAGGGTCAGAGACCCAGTACTTC.

This rearrangement joins TRBV28 to TRBJ2-7; 8 nucleotides match TRBD1. Germline assignment: CDR1 MDHEN and CDR2 SYDVKM. This CDR3 has 14 residues. V trimming: 5 bases; J trimming: 3 bases; junction bases outside the gene matches: 6. The DNA for the CDR3 is TGTGCCAGCAGTAAAACAGGGGGTCGCTACGAGCAGTACTTC. Its protein is CASSKTGGRYEQYF.

The genes are TRBV9 and TRBJ2-5; 7 bases map to TRBD1. The germline CDR1 and CDR2 sequences are SGDLS and YYNGEE. There are 15 residues in the CDR3. Unmatched junction bases numbered 7, after V lost 0 bases and J lost 5 bases. This CDR3 reads CASSVVPDRVETQYF. The DNA for the CDR3 is TGTGCCAGCAGCGTAGTGCCAGACAGGGTGGAGACCCAGTACTTC. Filled out from reference TRBV9 and TRBJ2-5, the complete variable domain reads DSGVTQTPKHLITATGQRVTLRCSPRSGDLSVYWYQQSLDQGLQFLIQYYNGEERAKGNILERFSAQQFPDLHSELNLSSLELGDSALYFCASSVVPDRVETQYFGPGTRLLVL.

This clone appeared a few times. This CDR3 reads CASSGGLAHEQYF. CDR3 sequence (DNA): TGTGCCAGCAGCGGTGGACTAGCACACGAGCAGTACTTC. The chain recombines TRBV5-5 with TRBJ2-7; 8 bases match TRBD2. Trimming at V came to 4 bases and at J to 5 bases, leaving 5 bases not matched to a gene. The CDR3 is 13 amino acids. Per germline, CDR1 SGHKS and CDR2 YYEKEE (reference sequence).

The chain has TRBV6-6 and TRBJ1-1; D is undetermined. The CDR3 is 12 residues long. Germline-derived CDR1 and CDR2 are MNHNY and SVGAGI (reference sequence). V lost 6 bases and J lost 4, with 9 bases in between. Here the CDR3 reads CASSPLGTEAFF. CDR3 DNA: TGTGCCAGCAGCCCCCTCGGCACTGAAGCTTTCTTT.

The chain has TRBV30 and TRBJ1-3; possible D gene TRBD1, 6 bases. This CDR3 comprises 16 residues. V was shortened by 4 bases and J by 0 bases, with 16 bases between the two germline ends. From germline, CDR1 is GTSNPN and CDR2 SVGIG (reference sequence). In DNA form, the CDR3 reads TGTGCCTGGAATGCAAGGGGGAGCCTCTCTGGAAACACCATATATTTT. As protein: CAWNARGSLSGNTIYF.

The chain recombines TRBV5-6 with TRBJ2-1; 10 bases line up with TRBD2. The V gene end was trimmed by 3 bases and the J gene end by 8 bases; junction bases not matched to a gene: 8. The CDR3 is 15 residues long. Per the germline V gene, CDR1 is SGHDT and CDR2 is YYEEEE. CDR3 sequence reads: CASSWERGGGDEQFF. Written as DNA, the CDR3 is TGTGCCAGCAGCTGGGAGCGGGGGGGAGGCGATGAGCAGTTCTTC.

This sequence joins TRBV6-5 and TRBJ2-7; D remains ambiguous. This CDR3 contains 13 residues. CDR1 and CDR2 (germline): MNHEY, SVGAGI. V lost 2 bases, J lost 1 base, and 6 bases lay in between. The DNA of the CDR3 is TGTGCCAGCAGTTACGCCTATTCCTACGAGCAGTACTTC. This sequence encodes CASSYAYSYEQYF.